This passage covers 16 T cell receptor beta chains from one sample sequenced in a study of blood T cell repertoires in COVID-19. Clones were sequenced by immunoSEQ multiplex PCR, and TCRdb holds only the in-frame ones, with some missing. Here the sample spans tens of thousands of clones, around 90% being singletons. The sequenced sample was peripheral blood. The receptor source for this set is a woman older than 75 with acute or convalescent COVID-19.

V gene TRBV2 combines with J gene TRBJ2-7, with 11 nucleotides matching TRBD1. The CDR3 is 15 residues long. Germline CDR1 reads SNHLY; CDR2 reads FYNNEI. V shed 1 base, J shed 6 bases, and the junction held 5 bases outside the gene matches. This CDR3 reads CASSEVGTGGGEQYF. As DNA, the CDR3 is TGTGCCAGCAGTGAAGTAGGGACAGGGGGAGGCGAGCAGTACTTC.

The count of this clone is one. Other nucleotide sequences from this sample produce the same CDR3. The V and J genes are TRBV2 and TRBJ2-2; TRBD1 aligns across 10 bases. Germline V gene data show CDR1 as SNHLY and CDR2 as FYNNEI. CDR3 length: 15 amino acids. Unmatched junction bases numbered 0, after V lost 4 bases and J lost 1 base. CDR3 loop: CASSGDRGNTGELFF. The CDR3 DNA reads as TGTGCCAGCAGTGGGGACAGGGGGAACACCGGGGAGCTGTTTTTT.

V is TRBV7-6 and J is TRBJ2-5, with TRBD2 matching 12 bases. The V gene's germline CDR1 is SGHVS and CDR2 FNYEAQ. V was clipped by 3 bases and J by 5 bases; unmatched bases: 4. The CDR3 extends over 15 amino acids. Here the CDR3 reads CASSFASGGAETQYF. The CDR3 DNA sequence: TGTGCCAGCAGCTTCGCTAGCGGGGGGGCGGAGACCCAGTACTTC.

The gene calls are TRBV19 and TRBJ1-3, with D uncertain. V shed 3 bases and J shed 3 bases, with 15 bases lying between them. The CDR3 has 16 residues. Germline-derived CDR1 and CDR2 are LNHDA and SQIVND (reference sequence). The CDR3 sequence is CASSITLAGSGNTIYF. Written as DNA, the CDR3 is TGTGCCAGTAGTATTACCTTGGCAGGCAGTGGAAACACCATATATTTT.

This chain links TRBV2 with TRBJ2-7; 12 bases agree with TRBD1. In germline, CDR1 is SNHLY, CDR2 FYNNEI. This CDR3 region has 14 residues. Trimming at V came to 6 bases and at J to 7 bases, leaving 7 bases not matched to a gene. CDR3 amino acids: CASSRGQGALEQYF. CDR3 DNA: TGTGCCAGCAGCAGGGGACAGGGGGCGTTGGAGCAGTACTTC.

The chain has TRBV9 and TRBJ2-2, with D possibly TRBD2 on 5 matching bases. V lost 4 bases to trimming and J lost 1 base, with 8 bases between them. Germline values: CDR1 SGDLS, CDR2 YYNGEE. The CDR3 covers 14 residues. The CDR3 DNA reads TGTGCCAGCAGCTGGACTGGGAACACCGGGGAGCTGTTTTTT. It translates to CASSWTGNTGELFF.

The chain uses TRBV30 and TRBJ2-3; maybe TRBD2 (7 bases). Germline loops: CDR1 GTSNPN, CDR2 SVGIG (reference sequence). This CDR3 is 13 amino acids long. V was pared by 3 bases and J by 5 bases, with 12 bases between. The CDR3 loop reads CAWRWGGGDTQYF. As DNA, the CDR3 is TGTGCCTGGAGGTGGGGGGGCGGAGATACGCAGTATTTT.

This sequence joins TRBV5-1 and TRBJ1-5; 7 bases agree with TRBD1. The germline gives CDR1 SGHRS, CDR2 YFSETQ. V shed 0 bases and J 5 bases; nucleotides not matched to a gene: 2. The length of the CDR3 is 14 residues. CDR3 loop: CASSLEGGYQPQHF. Written as DNA, the CDR3 is TGCGCCAGCAGCTTGGAAGGGGGCTATCAGCCCCAGCATTTT.

The CDR3 DNA sequence: TGTGCCAGCAGTGAATCCCCAGGGGGAGGCTACACCTTC. Encoded protein: CASSESPGGGYTF. The gene calls are TRBV25-1 and TRBJ1-2; TRBD1 agrees at 7 bases. This CDR3 is built from 13 residues. CDR1 and CDR2 (germline): MGHDK, SYGVNS. V gave up 1 base and J gave up 8 bases; unmatched junction bases: 4.

The chain is built from TRBV19 and TRBJ2-7; D perhaps matches TRBD2 (6 bases). Germline V gives CDR1 LNHDA, CDR2 SQIVND (reference sequence). There are 16 residues in the CDR3. Trimming took 7 bases from V and 2 from J, leaving 21 bases between them. The CDR3 DNA follows: TGTGCCAGTACCGAAAGGGCGGGGTTCTCCACCTACGAGCAGTACTTC. Protein sequence: CASTERAGFSTYEQYF.

The chain recombines TRBV5-1 with TRBJ2-5; D call uncertain. V was cut by 4 bases and J by 2 bases, with 12 bases left in between. This CDR3 is 14 amino acids long. The germline gives CDR1 SGHRS, CDR2 YFSETQ. This CDR3 is CASSPPAGQETQYF. DNA for the CDR3: TGCGCCAGCAGCCCGCCCGCAGGTCAAGAGACCCAGTACTTC.

The chain joins TRBV19 to TRBJ1-5; TRBD1 is a possible D gene (5 bases). The CDR3 runs 15 residues. Trimming took 3 bases from V and 0 from J, leaving 9 bases between them. Germline CDR1 and CDR2: LNHDA and SQIVND (reference sequence). The CDR3 nucleotides are TGTGCCAGTAGTATCGCCGACAGTAGCAATCAGCCCCAGCATTTT. Encoded protein: CASSIADSSNQPQHF.

The chain is built from TRBV19 and TRBJ1-1; 7 bases match TRBD1. Germline V gives CDR1 LNHDA, CDR2 SQIVND (reference sequence). This CDR3 has 17 residues. V shed 3 bases, J shed 4 bases, and the junction held 14 bases outside the gene matches. CDR3 loop: CASSIIPQTGSVTEAFF. Written as DNA, the CDR3 is TGTGCCAGTAGTATCATTCCGCAGACAGGGTCGGTCACTGAAGCTTTCTTT.

The chain recombines TRBV9 with TRBJ1-1; TRBD1 might be the D (5 bases). Trimming stripped 0 bases from V and 4 bases from J, with 13 bases between. Germline assignment: CDR1 SGDLS and CDR2 YYNGEE. The CDR3 has 15 residues. The CDR3 sequence is CASSVDPGMGTEAFF. CDR3 coding DNA: TGTGCCAGCAGCGTAGATCCAGGGATGGGCACTGAAGCTTTCTTT.

The chain employs TRBV9 and TRBJ2-5; D might be TRBD2 (6 bases). Trimming shortened V by 0 bases and J by 2 bases, and 20 bases separated the two germline ends. The CDR3 consists of 18 residues. Per the germline V gene, CDR1 is SGDLS and CDR2 is YYNGEE. For the CDR3, the DNA is TGTGCCAGCAGCGTAGCTGGGCAGGGTTTCGGGGGTCAAGAGACCCAGTACTTC. Amino acid sequence: CASSVAGQGFGGQETQYF.

This rearrangement joins TRBV30 to TRBJ2-2; 7 nucleotides align to TRBD1. The CDR3 has 14 residues. J lost 1 base, V lost 1 base, and 0 bases had no gene match. The germline V gene has CDR1 GTSNPN and CDR2 SVGIG (reference sequence). The CDR3 is CAWSGQGNTGELFF. The CDR3 DNA sequence: TGTGCCTGGAGTGGACAGGGGAACACCGGGGAGCTGTTTTTT.